Sequencing of this T cell receptor beta chain was carried out in a study of T cells in Graves' hyperthyroidism and ophthalmopathy. The CDR3 is 15 amino acids. RNA transcripts served as the template for amplifying TCR beta CDR3 regions. First-round RT-PCR targeting the TCR CDR3 was performed with the HTBI primer set. TCRdb passed the multiplex PCR reads through MiXCR, listing each CDR3 protein once. This sample has 300,000 to 400,000 distinct CDR3 sequences; 18% occur once, and the top ten carry 45% to 55%. Comment on this clonotype: With a much larger clone just one base away, this may be a read error.

The chain has TRBV12-3 or TRBV12-4 and TRBJ2-1; 7 bases agree with TRBD1. The receptor comes from a woman between 45 and 65 years old with Graves' hyperthyroidism. The sequencing sample was made of blood. The CDR3 coding sequence is TGTGCCGGCAGTTTACCAAAGACAGGGCCCAATGAGCAGTTCTTC. It encodes CAGSLPKTGPNEQFF.